This record covers a single T cell receptor beta chain. Its antigen is not known. The sample comes from a study of shared clonotypes between healthy human individuals. Study results and limitations: Memory subsets generally showed lower estimated richness than naive subsets.

The table came from immunoSEQ multiplex PCR; TCRdb's copy has only in-frame clones and leaves some out. The table lists millions of clones, about 92% of them singletons. The V end lost 10 bases, the J end lost 5 bases, and 15 bases lay between the germline ends. From germline, CDR1 is MNHNY and CDR2 SVGAGI (reference sequence). The CDR3 length is 12 residues. The genes are TRBV6-6 and TRBJ2-7; D may be TRBD2 (6 bases). The receptor comes from a man aged 18 to 29 in good health. Material for sequencing was naive CD4+ T cells sorted from blood. Subset given: CD45RA+ positively selected. CDR3: CATSPGANEQYF. The CDR3 nucleotides read TGTGCCACCTCCCCGGGAGCGAACGAGCAGTACTTC.